Included here is one T cell receptor beta chain sequence, with context. The antigen is undetermined. One entry per CDR3 protein, called by TCRdb with MiXCR from the 5' RACE reads. The repertoire holds some 290,000 distinct CDR3 sequences, with about 10% as singletons. The record originates from a study of T cells after yellow fever vaccination. Study overall: Preparation of fractions with low cell numbers was performed using SMART-Seq v4 Ultra Low Input.

Germline V gene data show CDR1 as MNHEY and CDR2 as SMNVEV (reference sequence). This CDR3 comprises 11 residues. V shed 6 bases and J shed 7 bases, with 7 bases lying between them. Findings and limits, study-wide: Post-booster samples contained most primary-vaccination clones (more than 95% CD4, approximately 88% CD8). Only a minor proportion of clonotypes was detected across both CD4 and CD8 compartments.

The chain links TRBV27 to TRBJ2-1, with unresolved D. This TCR came from a man younger than 30 who received the YFV17D yellow fever vaccine. The material sequenced was CD4+ T cells sorted from PBMCs, taken 45 days after the yellow fever booster vaccination. The CDR3 reads CASRSRNEQFF. The CDR3 bases are TGTGCCAGCAGAAGCAGGAATGAGCAGTTCTTC.